The present T cell receptor beta chain was sequenced within a study of shared clonotypes between healthy human individuals. This clone was seen once. The method was immunoSEQ multiplex PCR; TCRdb's version includes in-frame clones alone and lacks a portion of them. This table has about 1 million clones, roughly 74% appearing once. The CDR3 extends over 14 amino acids. Trimming left V 0 bases short and J 5 bases short, with 8 bases between. Germline V gives CDR1 SGHVS, CDR2 FNYEAQ. This TCR was sampled from a man aged 18 to 29 in good health. Some clones in this sample may be carry-over from other donors' samples. The sequencing sample was made of memory CD4+ T cells from PBMCs. Subset here: CD45RA-negative fraction. J is TRBJ2-1 and V is TRBV7-6; no firm D call. As DNA, the CDR3 is TGTGCCAGCAGCTTAGCGAACAGAAACAATGAGCAGTTCTTC. Its translation: CASSLANRNNEQFF.